What follows are 22 T cell receptor beta chains derived from one specimen sequenced in a study of beta chain features in type 1 diabetes. Their antigens remain unidentified. Since all of the isolated RNA was reverse transcribed, expressed TCRB transcripts were what got sequenced. Profiled with immunoSEQ multiplex PCR; TCRdb holds only in-frame clones, not every one. The sample includes 300,000 to 450,000 clones, about 10% of them seen just once. Whole-study results and caveats: In all four CD4+ subsets, TCRB CDR3 length was significantly, moderately reduced in type 1 diabetes.

The sample comprised central memory CD4+ T cells from blood. These receptors all come from a man aged 30 to 45 with type 1 diabetes.

CDR3 DNA: TGTGCCAGCAGCTTGACTAGCGAGGTGGCAGATACGCAGTATTTT. This sequence encodes CASSLTSEVADTQYF. This chain connects TRBV7-9 to TRBJ2-3, with 8 positions matching TRBD2. After removal of 3 bases from V and 4 bases from J, the junction contained 6 bases not matched to a gene. Germline V gives CDR1 SEHNR, CDR2 FQNEAQ (reference sequence). CDR3 size: 15 residues.

This clone was detected only a few times. This rearrangement joins TRBV5-8 to TRBJ1-5; D possibly corresponds to TRBD1 (5 bases). Germline V CDR1 and CDR2: SGHTS, YDEGEE. The CDR3 contains 13 residues. V lost 4 bases to trimming and J lost 6 bases, with 11 bases between them. CDR3 amino acids: CASSPDKAQPQHF. The CDR3, as DNA: TGTGCCAGCAGCCCGGACAAGGCTCAGCCCCAGCATTTT.

V and J are TRBV5-4 and TRBJ2-6; D remains unclear. The V gene's germline CDR1 is SGHNT and CDR2 YYREEE (reference sequence). The CDR3 runs to 15 residues. The V end was cut by 4 bases, the J end by 1 base, with 9 bases between. The DNA of the CDR3 is TGTGCCAGCAGCCTCGAGGAGTCTGGGGCCAACGTCCTGACTTTC. Translating gives CASSLEESGANVLTF.

This chain links TRBV5-1 with TRBJ2-2; TRBD2 agrees at 10 bases. Germline assignment: CDR1 SGHRS and CDR2 YFSETQ. The CDR3 totals 16 residues. J gave up 11 bases and V 4 bases, and 14 bases lay outside the gene matches. CDR3 coding DNA: TGCGCCAGCAGCCCCAGCGGGAGGGCCGAATGGAGTGAGCTGTTTTTT. Protein sequence: CASSPSGRAEWSELFF.

This clone was observed a few times. The V call is TRBV6-6, the J call TRBJ1-2, with 9 bases lining up with TRBD1. The CDR3 extends over 15 amino acids. V was pared by 6 bases and J by 6 bases, with 11 bases of the junction left unmatched. CDR1 and CDR2 from the germline V gene are MNHNY and SVGAGI (reference sequence). The CDR3 DNA reads as TGTGCCAGCAGACCTCGCCGACAGGGGGACGATGGCTACACCTTC. Translating gives CASRPRRQGDDGYTF.

The rearrangement joins TRBV7-2 to TRBJ1-2, with D possibly being TRBD1 (5 bases). Looked up from germline, CDR1 is SGHTA and CDR2 is FQGNSA. V lost 5 bases and J 2 bases, leaving 12 bases between the germline ends. The CDR3 runs 14 residues. CDR3 residues: CASSRLAGNYGYTF. The CDR3 DNA is TGTGCCAGCAGCCGACTGGCAGGGAACTATGGCTACACCTTC. The whole variable domain, remainder taken from reference TRBV7-2 and TRBJ1-2, is GAGVSQSPSNKVTEKGKDVELRCDPISGHTALYWYRQSLGQGLEFLIYFQGNSAPDKSGLPSDRFSAERTGGSVSTLTIQRTQQEDSAVYLCASSRLAGNYGYTFGSGTRLTVV.

This clone was seen more than once but under ten times. The chain combines TRBV6-6 with TRBJ2-7, with 10 nucleotides matching TRBD1. The CDR3 covers 12 residues. The germline gives CDR1 MNHNY, CDR2 SVGAGI (reference sequence). V lost 5 bases and J lost 6; bases outside the gene matches: 1. The CDR3 here is CASSRTGGEQYF. CDR3 nucleotide sequence: TGTGCCAGCAGTCGGACAGGGGGCGAGCAGTACTTC.

This clone was recorded at least ten times. The rearrangement joins TRBV10-3 to TRBJ1-1; possibly TRBD1 for D (6 bases). The CDR3 is 13 amino acids. Trimming pared 7 bases from V and 3 bases from J, leaving 12 bases between. Germline CDR1 is ENHRY and CDR2 is SYGVKD. The CDR3 protein is CAINPGDHTEAFF. The CDR3 bases are TGTGCCATCAACCCAGGGGACCACACTGAAGCTTTCTTT.

This clone was seen only a few times. The rearrangement uses TRBV2 and TRBJ2-3; 14 bases are shared with TRBD2. From germline, CDR1 is SNHLY and CDR2 FYNNEI. The CDR3 contains 15 residues. Trimming removed 7 bases from V and 4 bases from J; junction bases left unmatched: 4. The CDR3 DNA follows: TGTGCCAGCACCCAGGGACTAGCGGGAGCAGATACGCAGTATTTT. Translation: CASTQGLAGADTQYF.

This clone has a handful of counts. The V call is TRBV18, the J call TRBJ2-2; possible D gene TRBD1, 6 bases. Trimming took off 4 bases at V and 7 bases at J, with 7 bases between the two ends. This CDR3 has 12 residues. Looked up from germline, CDR1 is KGHSH and CDR2 is LQKENI. CDR3 in amino acids: CASSQDSGELFF. DNA for the CDR3: TGTGCCAGCTCACAGGACAGCGGGGAGCTGTTTTTT. The whole variable domain, filled in from reference TRBV18 and TRBJ2-2, reads NAGVMQNPRHLVRRRGQEARLRCSPMKGHSHVYWYRQLPEEGLKFMVYLQKENIIDESGMPKERFSAEFPKEGPSILRIQQVVRGDSAAYFCASSQDSGELFFGEGSRLTVL.

This chain links TRBV6-1 with TRBJ1-6, with TRBD1 matching 7 bases. CDR3 length equals 13 residues. The V gene's germline CDR1 is MNHNS and CDR2 SASEGT. Trimming removed 8 bases from V and 7 bases from J; junction bases left unmatched: 5. CDR3 protein: CASGGQPNSPLHF. DNA for the CDR3: TGTGCCAGCGGGGGACAGCCGAATTCACCCCTCCACTTT.

This sequence joins TRBV7-2 and TRBJ2-2, with 12 bases that match TRBD2. J gave up 8 bases and V 4 bases, and 5 bases lay outside the gene matches. The CDR3 extends over 15 amino acids. Looked up from germline, CDR1 is SGHTA and CDR2 is FQGNSA. The CDR3 spells CASSSLAGGVGELFF. CDR3 nucleotides: TGTGCCAGCAGCTCGCTAGCGGGAGGGGTGGGGGAGCTGTTTTTT. Filled out from reference TRBV7-2 and TRBJ2-2, the complete variable domain reads GAGVSQSPSNKVTEKGKDVELRCDPISGHTALYWYRQSLGQGLEFLIYFQGNSAPDKSGLPSDRFSAERTGGSVSTLTIQRTQQEDSAVYLCASSSLAGGVGELFFGEGSRLTVL.

The chain combines TRBV7-2 with TRBJ2-1; 13 bases line up with TRBD2. Germline values: CDR1 SGHTA, CDR2 FQGNSA. Trimming at V came to 6 bases and at J to 8 bases, leaving 10 bases not matched to a gene. The CDR3 totals 16 residues. The CDR3 loop is CASSATSGRRGDEQFF. CDR3 DNA sequence: TGTGCCAGCAGTGCGACTAGCGGGAGGAGGGGCGATGAGCAGTTCTTC.

This chain links TRBV19 with TRBJ2-1, with 9 bases that match TRBD2. J lost 3 bases, V lost 4 bases, and 10 bases had no gene match. CDR1 is LNHDA and CDR2 is SQIVND in the germline V gene (reference sequence). This CDR3 comprises 17 residues. CDR3 in DNA: TGTGCCAGTAGTAACCAGGAGAGAGCGGGAGGCTACAATGAGCAGTTCTTC. Protein product: CASSNQERAGGYNEQFF.

The chain uses TRBV7-3 and TRBJ2-3, with D perhaps TRBD2 (5 bases). The germline V gene encodes CDR1 SGHTA and CDR2 FQGTGA. The CDR3 runs to 15 residues. V was shortened by 7 bases and J by 2 bases, with 16 bases between the two germline ends. The CDR3 loop reads CASTPGLGNTDTQYF. CDR3 nucleotide sequence: TGTGCCAGCACCCCCGGACTGGGAAACACAGATACGCAGTATTTT.

The chain has TRBV5-1 and TRBJ2-1; D gene unclear. The V and J ends lost 4 bases and 5 bases respectively, with 4 bases between them. The CDR3 spans 11 residues. Germline V gives CDR1 SGHRS, CDR2 YFSETQ. The CDR3 region has the DNA TGCGCCAGCAGCCCAGACAATGAGCAGTTCTTC. Protein: CASSPDNEQFF.

The rearrangement joins TRBV18 to TRBJ2-5; the D gene could be TRBD1 or TRBD2 (6 bases each). The CDR3 sequence is 14 residues long. Germline CDR1 KGHSH, CDR2 LQKENI. Trimming removed 3 bases at V and 1 base at J, with 9 bases between. The CDR3 nucleotides are TGTGCCAGCTCACCGCCGGGGGCCCAAGAGACCCAGTACTTC. The encoded protein is CASSPPGAQETQYF.

This clone was detected ten times or more. This same CDR3 is encoded by further DNA sequences in the sample. The genes are TRBV7-2 and TRBJ2-7; weak D call: TRBD1 (5 bases). The germline V gene has CDR1 SGHTA and CDR2 FQGNSA. The CDR3 extends over 12 amino acids. V gave up 4 bases and J gave up 4 bases, with 8 bases separating them. The CDR3 loop reads CASSSQGYEQYF. CDR3 sequence (DNA): TGTGCCAGCAGCTCGCAGGGATACGAGCAGTACTTC.

This clone was detected ten times or more. The chain is built from TRBV14 and TRBJ2-3; no definite D call. Germline V gene lookup returns CDR1 SGHDN and CDR2 FVKESK. CDR3 size: 12 residues. The germline V and J ends were trimmed by 4 bases and 7 bases, with 9 bases remaining between them. The chain's CDR3 is CASSPSPHTQYF. CDR3 bases: TGTGCCAGCAGCCCCTCCCCCCATACGCAGTATTTT.

V usage is TRBV2 and J usage is TRBJ1-1; 12 bases are a match to TRBD1. V shed 5 bases and J 4 bases; nucleotides not matched to a gene: 2. This CDR3 comprises 14 residues. The germline gives CDR1 SNHLY, CDR2 FYNNEI. The CDR3 DNA is TGTGCCAGCAGTTTGGGACAGGGGGCCACTGAAGCTTTCTTT. Amino acids: CASSLGQGATEAFF.

The genes are TRBV27 and TRBJ2-7; no firm D call. Germline V CDR1 and CDR2: MNHEY, SMNVEV (reference sequence). This CDR3 spans 13 amino acids. Trimming cost V 6 bases and J 3 bases, with 12 bases left between them. DNA of the CDR3: TGTGCCAGCAGACCTATTAACCACTACGAGCAGTACTTC. Protein product: CASRPINHYEQYF.

As regards this clone: This probably arose from a read error, given a far larger clone one base away. The same CDR3 can be traced to other DNA sequences in this sample. CDR3 sequence reads: CASRQGPTYEQYF. CDR3 nucleotide sequence: TGTGCGAGTCGGCAGGGGCCGACCTACGAGCAGTACTTC. The gene calls are TRBV2 and TRBJ2-7; a weak D match, TRBD1 (6 bases). The CDR3 runs to 13 residues. CDR1 SNHLY and CDR2 FYNNEI come from the germline V gene.